This section outlines one T cell receptor beta chain sequence together with its context. V was trimmed by 5 bases and J by 3 bases, leaving 10 bases between them. CDR1 and CDR2 (germline): SSHAT, FNYEAQ (reference sequence). CDR3 length: 13 amino acids. The data were produced by immunoSEQ multiplex PCR, yet TCRdb's version contains in-frame clones alone and is incomplete. The sample records some 140,000 clones, about 79% being singletons. These data originate in a study of blood T cell repertoires in COVID-19. Across the whole study: The United States, Italy and Spain provided the acute and convalescent COVID-19 samples. PBMCs, B-cell-depleted T cells, or T cells provided the cDNA or gDNA that made up the material.

The specimen sequenced was peripheral blood. This chain links TRBV7-7 with TRBJ1-1, with D perhaps TRBD1 (5 bases). This TCR came from a woman of 80 years or more with acute or convalescent COVID-19. The CDR3 DNA reads as TGTGCCAGCAGCCACGACAGCCACACTGAAGCTTTCTTT. Translated: CASSHDSHTEAFF. The full variable domain, in which reference TRBV7-7 and TRBJ1-1 provide the parts outside the CDR3, is GAGVSQSPRYKVTKRGQDVTLRCDPISSHATLYWYQQALGQGPEFLTYFNYEAQPDKSGLPSDRFSAERPEGSISTLTIQRTEQRDSAMYRCASSHDSHTEAFFGQGTRLTVV.